This entry lists 12 T cell receptor beta chains sequenced from one sample in a study of blood T cell repertoires in COVID-19. The method was immunoSEQ multiplex PCR; TCRdb's version includes in-frame clones alone and lacks a portion of them. Of 90,000 to 150,000 clones in the sample, just over 85% were seen once. The sequenced sample consisted of peripheral blood. The receptors derive from a woman between 45 and 60 years old with active or convalescent COVID-19.

The table lists this clone with a few counts. This chain connects TRBV11-3 to TRBJ1-1; D possibly corresponds to TRBD1 (5 bases). This CDR3 is 13 amino acids long. V lost 6 bases, J lost 6 bases, and 14 bases lay in between. Germline V gene lookup returns CDR1 SGHNT and CDR2 YENEEA. The CDR3 spells CASSRGIGSEAFF. CDR3 coding DNA: TGTGCCAGCAGTCGGGGGATCGGCTCTGAAGCTTTCTTT.

The rearrangement links TRBV10-1 to TRBJ2-3; 9 bases are shared with TRBD2. The length of the CDR3 is 17 residues. V gave up 2 bases and J gave up 7 bases; unmatched junction bases: 13. Germline V gene data show CDR1 as WNHNN and CDR2 as SYGVQD (reference sequence). The CDR3 nucleotides are TGCGCCAGCAGTGAGAACCGTAATAGCGGGAGTGAGAATACGCAGTATTTT. It codes for CASSENRNSGSENTQYF.

In this sample, this clone turned up once. This chain links TRBV30 with TRBJ1-1, with no clear D. V was shortened by 3 bases and J by 11 bases, with 16 bases between the two germline ends. CDR1 is GTSNPN, CDR2 SVGIG, per germline (reference sequence). The CDR3 length is 12 residues. CDR3: CAWRLLAGEAFF. The CDR3 DNA reads TGTGCCTGGAGACTCCTTGCTGGGGAGGCTTTCTTT.

Of note for this clone: Other DNA sequences in the sample encode the same CDR3. V gene TRBV7-2 combines with J gene TRBJ2-7; 7 positions agree with TRBD2. V trimming: 4 bases; J trimming: 1 base; junction bases outside the gene matches: 1. The germline CDR1 and CDR2 sequences are SGHTA and FQGNSA. The CDR3 spans 13 residues. Here the CDR3 reads CASSWGGSYEQYF. Here the CDR3 DNA reads TGTGCCAGCAGCTGGGGAGGGTCCTACGAGCAGTACTTC.

The chain joins TRBV11-2 to TRBJ2-5; D ambiguous. Trimming cost V 1 base and J 3 bases, with 9 bases left between them. This CDR3 contains 14 residues. The germline V gene has CDR1 SGHAT and CDR2 FQNNGV. This CDR3 is CASSLGAGKETQYF. The CDR3 region has the DNA TGTGCCAGCAGCTTAGGCGCAGGTAAAGAGACCCAGTACTTC.

This sequence joins TRBV9 and TRBJ2-7; 10 bases are a match to TRBD2. The J segment lost 0 bases and the V segment lost 3 bases, leaving 6 bases of the junction unmatched. The CDR3 is 16 residues long. Germline CDR1 is SGDLS and CDR2 is YYNGEE. The DNA of the CDR3 is TGTGCCAGCAGCGGGGGGACTAGCGTTGTCTCCTACGAGCAGTACTTC. Encoded protein: CASSGGTSVVSYEQYF.

This rearrangement joins TRBV4-1 to TRBJ2-7; 9 bases are shared with TRBD2. The CDR3 is 17 amino acids. J gave up 3 bases and V 0 bases, and 9 bases lay outside the gene matches. CDR1 and CDR2 (germline): MGHRA, YSYEKL. The CDR3: CASSQDERGRALYEQYF. CDR3 nucleotides: TGCGCCAGCAGCCAAGATGAACGCGGGAGGGCCCTCTACGAGCAGTACTTC.

This chain uses TRBV11-2 with TRBJ1-2, with D unclear. The CDR3 runs to 14 residues. V was cut by 6 bases and J by 5 bases, with 16 bases left in between. Germline-derived CDR1 and CDR2 are SGHAT and FQNNGV. The CDR3 DNA follows: TGTGCCAGCAGGATCCGGGGAGGTTCTTATGGCTACACCTTC. Its translation: CASRIRGGSYGYTF. The full variable domain, completed using reference TRBV11-2 and TRBJ1-2, is EAGVAQSPRYKIIEKRQSVAFWCNPISGHATLYWYQQILGQGPKLLIQFQNNGVVDDSQLPKDRFSAERLKGVDSTLKIQPAKLEDSAVYLCASRIRGGSYGYTFGSGTRLTVV.

V and J are TRBV5-6 and TRBJ1-4, with a possible D match to TRBD1 (5 bases). CDR3 length: 15 amino acids. CDR1 SGHDT and CDR2 YYEEEE come from the germline V gene. V lost 4 bases to trimming and J lost 5 bases, with 15 bases between them. The CDR3 DNA reads as TGTGCCAGCAGCCCGAGGGGACTCTACAATGAAAAACTGTTTTTT. This translates into CASSPRGLYNEKLFF. Supplemented by reference TRBV5-6 and TRBJ1-4, the full variable domain reads DAGVTQSPTHLIKTRGQQVTLRCSPKSGHDTVSWYQQALGQGPQFIFQYYEEEERQRGNFPDRFSGHQFPNYSSELNVNALLLGDSALYLCASSPRGLYNEKLFFGSGTQLSVL.

This clone showed up just once. The chain joins TRBV6-6 to TRBJ1-1, with D perhaps TRBD1 (6 bases). CDR3 size: 13 residues. The V end lost 4 bases, the J end lost 4 bases, and 10 bases lay between the germline ends. The germline CDR1 and CDR2 sequences are MNHNY and SVGAGI (reference sequence). The CDR3 is CASSLRGGTEAFF. For the CDR3, the DNA is TGTGCCAGCAGTTTGAGGGGGGGCACTGAAGCTTTCTTT.

CDR3 residues: CASSPPFWHKNIQYF. CDR3 DNA: TGTGCCAGCAGCCCCCCTTTTTGGCACAAAAACATTCAGTACTTC. V is TRBV28 and J is TRBJ2-4; D gene unclear. With 6 bases removed from V and 3 bases from J, the gap between germline ends came to 15 bases. The germline V gene encodes CDR1 MDHEN and CDR2 SYDVKM. CDR3 length: 15 amino acids.

The chain employs TRBV7-9 and TRBJ1-4; 8 nucleotides match TRBD1. The CDR3 contains 16 residues. CDR1 SEHNR and CDR2 FQNEAQ come from the germline V gene (reference sequence). V was clipped by 5 bases and J by 7 bases; unmatched bases: 12. In DNA form, the CDR3 reads TGTGCCAGCAGCGGCAGGGGGCAGGGTTATAGTGAAAAACTGTTTTTT. It codes for CASSGRGQGYSEKLFF.